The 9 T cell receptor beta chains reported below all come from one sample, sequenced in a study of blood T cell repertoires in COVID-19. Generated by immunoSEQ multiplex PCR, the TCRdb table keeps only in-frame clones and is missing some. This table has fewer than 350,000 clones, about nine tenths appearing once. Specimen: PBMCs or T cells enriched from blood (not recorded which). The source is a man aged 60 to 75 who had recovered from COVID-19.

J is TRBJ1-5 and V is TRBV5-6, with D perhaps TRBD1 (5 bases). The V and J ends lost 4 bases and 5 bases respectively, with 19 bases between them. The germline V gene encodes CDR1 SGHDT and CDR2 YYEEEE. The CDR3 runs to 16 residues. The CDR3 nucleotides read TGTGCCAGCAGCCGACGGATGGGGGGGATCTATCAGCCCCAGCATTTT. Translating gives CASSRRMGGIYQPQHF. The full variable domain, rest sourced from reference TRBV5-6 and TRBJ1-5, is DAGVTQSPTHLIKTRGQQVTLRCSPKSGHDTVSWYQQALGQGPQFIFQYYEEEERQRGNFPDRFSGHQFPNYSSELNVNALLLGDSALYLCASSRRMGGIYQPQHFGDGTRLSIL.

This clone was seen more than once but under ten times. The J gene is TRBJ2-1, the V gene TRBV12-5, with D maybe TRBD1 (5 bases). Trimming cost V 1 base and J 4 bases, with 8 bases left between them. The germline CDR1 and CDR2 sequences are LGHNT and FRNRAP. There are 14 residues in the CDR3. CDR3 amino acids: CASGLGQKYNEQFF. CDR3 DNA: TGTGCTAGTGGTTTGGGACAGAAATACAATGAGCAGTTCTTC.

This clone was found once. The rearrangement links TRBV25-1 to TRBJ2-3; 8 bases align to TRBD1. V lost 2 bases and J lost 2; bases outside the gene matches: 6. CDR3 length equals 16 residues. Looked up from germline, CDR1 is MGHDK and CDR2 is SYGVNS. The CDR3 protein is CASSERGTGATDTQYF. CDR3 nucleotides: TGTGCCAGCAGTGAACGAGGGACAGGAGCCACAGATACGCAGTATTTT.

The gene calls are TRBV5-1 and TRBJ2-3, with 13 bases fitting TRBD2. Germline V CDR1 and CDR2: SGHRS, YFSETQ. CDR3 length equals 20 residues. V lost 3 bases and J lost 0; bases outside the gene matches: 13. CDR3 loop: CASSSPQLTSGRSSTDTQYF. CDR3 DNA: TGCGCCAGCAGCTCCCCCCAACTGACTAGCGGGAGGTCGAGCACAGATACGCAGTATTTT.

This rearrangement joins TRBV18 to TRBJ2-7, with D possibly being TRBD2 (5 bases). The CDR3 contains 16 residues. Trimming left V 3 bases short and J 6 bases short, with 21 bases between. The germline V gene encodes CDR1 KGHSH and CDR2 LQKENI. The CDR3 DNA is TGTGCCAGCTCACCCTCGACTTCCGGCGGGCTTGGCGAGCAGTACTTC. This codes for CASSPSTSGGLGEQYF.

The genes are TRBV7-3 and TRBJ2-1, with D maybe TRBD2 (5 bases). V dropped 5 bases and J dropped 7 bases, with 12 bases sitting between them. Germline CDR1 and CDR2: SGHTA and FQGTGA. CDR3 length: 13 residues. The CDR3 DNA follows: TGTGCCAGCAGCCCGGGGTCAGAAAATGAGCAGTTCTTC. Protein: CASSPGSENEQFF. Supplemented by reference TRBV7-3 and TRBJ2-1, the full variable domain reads GAGVSQTPSNKVTEKGKYVELRCDPISGHTALYWYRQSLGQGPEFLIYFQGTGAADDSGLPNDRFFAVRPEGSVSTLKIQRTERGDSAVYLCASSPGSENEQFFGPGTRLTVL.

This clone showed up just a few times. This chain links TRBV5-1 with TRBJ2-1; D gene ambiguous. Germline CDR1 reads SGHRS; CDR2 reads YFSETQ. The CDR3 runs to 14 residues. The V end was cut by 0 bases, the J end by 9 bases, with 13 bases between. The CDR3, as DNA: TGCGCCAGCAGCTTGGTAGGAGCAAATGGTGAGCAGTTCTTC. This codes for CASSLVGANGEQFF.

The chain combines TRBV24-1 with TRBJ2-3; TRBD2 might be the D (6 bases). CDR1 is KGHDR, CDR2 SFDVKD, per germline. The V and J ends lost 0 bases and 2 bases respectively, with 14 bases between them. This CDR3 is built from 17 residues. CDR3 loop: CATSDLVDYASTDTQYF. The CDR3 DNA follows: TGTGCCACCAGTGATTTGGTGGACTACGCTTCCACAGATACGCAGTATTTT.

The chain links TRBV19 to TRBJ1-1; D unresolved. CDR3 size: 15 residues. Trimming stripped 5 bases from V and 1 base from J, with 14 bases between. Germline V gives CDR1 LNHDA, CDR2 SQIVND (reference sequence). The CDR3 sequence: CASSFGGFGNTEAFF. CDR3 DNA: TGTGCCAGTAGTTTCGGCGGATTTGGGAACACTGAAGCTTTCTTT.